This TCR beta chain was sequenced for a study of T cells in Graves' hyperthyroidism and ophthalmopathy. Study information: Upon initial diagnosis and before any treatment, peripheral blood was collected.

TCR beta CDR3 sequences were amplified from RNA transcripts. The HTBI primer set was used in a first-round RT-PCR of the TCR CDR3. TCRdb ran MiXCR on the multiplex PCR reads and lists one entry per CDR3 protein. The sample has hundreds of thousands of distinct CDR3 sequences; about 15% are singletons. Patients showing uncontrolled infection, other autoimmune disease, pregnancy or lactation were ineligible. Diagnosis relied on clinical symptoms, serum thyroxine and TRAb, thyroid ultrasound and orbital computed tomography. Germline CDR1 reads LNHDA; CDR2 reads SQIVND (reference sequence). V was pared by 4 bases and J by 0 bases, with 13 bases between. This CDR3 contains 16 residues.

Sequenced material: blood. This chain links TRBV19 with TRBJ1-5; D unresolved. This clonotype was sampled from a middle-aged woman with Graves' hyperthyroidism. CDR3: CASSSRIAISNQPQHF. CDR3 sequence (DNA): TGTGCCAGTAGTAGCCGGATCGCCATTAGCAATCAGCCCCAGCATTTT.